These 21 T cell receptor beta chains share one sample of origin, sequenced in a study of neoadjuvant anti-PD-1 for oral cavity cancer. Sequenced by immunoSEQ multiplex PCR; TCRdb stores in-frame clones only, minus some. The table lists 70,000 to 95,000 clones, about 84% of them singletons. This specimen was PBMCs, taken before nivolumab (anti-PD-1) treatment. The receptors come from a person aged 35-79 years with oral cavity squamous cell carcinoma.

The rearrangement links TRBV19 to TRBJ2-7; a weak D match, TRBD1 (5 bases). Germline V gene lookup returns CDR1 LNHDA and CDR2 SQIVND (reference sequence). V lost 0 bases to trimming and J lost 3 bases, with 9 bases between them. The CDR3 loop spans 14 amino acids. For the CDR3, the DNA is TGTGCCAGTAGTATAGAAAGGGGCTACTACGAGCAGTACTTC. This sequence encodes CASSIERGYYEQYF. Based on the CDR3 plus reference TRBV19 and TRBJ2-7, the full variable domain is DGGITQSPKYLFRKEGQNVTLSCEQNLNHDAMYWYRQDPGQGLRLIYYSQIVNDFQKGDIAEGYSVSREKKESFPLTVTSAQKNPTAFYLCASSIERGYYEQYFGPGTRLTVT.

This chain joins TRBV5-1 and TRBJ2-1; D could derive from TRBD1 or TRBD2 (5 bases each). Per the germline V gene, CDR1 is SGHRS and CDR2 is YFSETQ. The ends were cut back, 2 bases at V and 7 bases at J, with 13 bases in the middle. CDR3 length equals 14 residues. CDR3 nucleotide sequence: TGCGCCAGCAGCTTCGACTGGGGCGGGAATGAGCAGTTCTTC. Its translation: CASSFDWGGNEQFF.

This chain links TRBV19 with TRBJ2-7; 7 bases are a match to TRBD1. The germline gives CDR1 LNHDA, CDR2 SQIVND (reference sequence). Unmatched junction bases numbered 8, after V lost 8 bases and J lost 4 bases. This CDR3 comprises 13 residues. CDR3 nucleotide sequence: TGTGCCAGTTCCCGGGACAGACAGTACGAGCAGTACTTC. This codes for CASSRDRQYEQYF.

This chain uses TRBV19 with TRBJ1-1, with 11 bases fitting TRBD1. CDR3 length: 16 amino acids. CDR1 is LNHDA and CDR2 is SQIVND in the germline V gene (reference sequence). V was pared by 7 bases and J by 1 base, with 8 bases of the junction left unmatched. CDR3 in DNA: TGTGCCAGTATTCAAGGACAGGGGGCGTGGAACACTGAAGCTTTCTTT. Protein sequence: CASIQGQGAWNTEAFF.

The chain recombines TRBV10-3 with TRBJ2-2, with TRBD1 matching over 8 bases. The length of the CDR3 is 14 residues. J lost 4 bases, V lost 4 bases, and 2 bases had no gene match. The germline V gene has CDR1 ENHRY and CDR2 SYGVKD. Here the CDR3 reads CAISGQGFTGELFF. In DNA, the CDR3 is TGTGCCATCAGTGGACAGGGGTTCACCGGGGAGCTGTTTTTT.

This chain connects TRBV5-1 to TRBJ2-7, with TRBD2 matching 8 bases. Germline V gene sequence: CDR1 SGHRS, CDR2 YFSETQ. V was pared by 0 bases and J by 9 bases, with 8 bases of the junction left unmatched. This CDR3 contains 14 residues. CDR3 residues: CASSLEGTRDVQYF. The CDR3 nucleotides are TGCGCCAGCAGCTTGGAAGGGACTAGAGATGTGCAGTACTTC.

The chain recombines TRBV7-8 with TRBJ2-3, with 9 nucleotides matching TRBD2. Germline CDR1 is SGHVS and CDR2 is FQNEAQ. V lost 2 bases, J lost 4 bases, and 4 bases stayed unmatched. The CDR3 length is 15 residues. The CDR3 DNA is TGTGCCAGCAGCTTATGGGCGGGGGGGCCAGATACGCAGTATTTT. The encoded protein is CASSLWAGGPDTQYF. Together with reference TRBV7-8 and TRBJ2-3, the CDR3 gives the full variable domain: GAGVSQSPRYKVAKRGQDVALRCDPISGHVSLFWYQQALGQGPEFLTYFQNEAQLDKSGLPSDRFFAERPEGSVSTLKIQRTQQEDSAVYLCASSLWAGGPDTQYFGPGTRLTVL.

The chain recombines TRBV7-2 with TRBJ1-1; TRBD1 matches at 9 bases. This CDR3 comprises 16 residues. Germline V gene lookup returns CDR1 SGHTA and CDR2 FQGNSA. The junction had 11 bases not matched to a gene; V was cut back by 5 bases and J by 4 bases. The CDR3 region is CASSISPGQGGTEAFF. DNA of the CDR3: TGTGCCAGCAGCATAAGTCCGGGACAGGGAGGCACTGAAGCTTTCTTT.

The V call is TRBV5-1, the J call TRBJ1-4, with D perhaps TRBD1 (5 bases). This CDR3 spans 16 amino acids. The V and J ends lost 4 bases and 5 bases respectively, with 18 bases between them. Germline V lookup: CDR1 SGHRS, CDR2 YFSETQ. Here the CDR3 reads CASSPDSPGMNEKLFF. Written as DNA, the CDR3 is TGCGCCAGCAGCCCCGACAGTCCCGGGATGAATGAAAAACTGTTTTTT.

The chain links TRBV6-1 to TRBJ1-4, with TRBD1 as a possible D gene (6 bases). The V gene's germline CDR1 is MNHNS and CDR2 SASEGT. The CDR3 runs 15 residues. Trimming pared 2 bases from V and 7 bases from J, leaving 14 bases between. The CDR3 reads CASSERGAIGEKLFF. The CDR3 coding sequence is TGTGCCAGCAGTGAAAGGGGGGCGATCGGTGAAAAACTGTTTTTT.

This chain links TRBV11-2 with TRBJ2-7, with TRBD2 identical over 11 bases. With 5 bases clipped from V and 3 bases from J, the junction kept 18 bases outside the gene matches. Germline CDR1 and CDR2: SGHAT and FQNNGV. This CDR3 spans 19 amino acids. The CDR3 nucleotides are TGTGCCAGCAGCCCGCGACGGGGGACTAGCGGTGCGGTGGTCTACGAGCAGTACTTC. Protein sequence: CASSPRRGTSGAVVYEQYF.

Note on this clone: At one end, the junction sequence differs from germline, possibly due to a read error. The chain has TRBV19 and TRBJ2-3; 8 nucleotides match TRBD2. The CDR3 extends over 14 amino acids. Germline loops: CDR1 LNHDA, CDR2 SQIVND (reference sequence). The CDR3 here is CASSIRTSIDTQYF. CDR3 sequence (DNA): TGTGCCAGTAGTATCCGGACTAGCATAGATACGCAGTATTTT.

This chain links TRBV25-1 with TRBJ2-1; 7 bases align to TRBD2. The ends lost 4 bases at V and 2 bases at J; junction bases unmatched: 14. Per germline, CDR1 MGHDK and CDR2 SYGVNS. The CDR3 has 18 amino acids. The CDR3 here is CASSADPGRGPPYNEQFF. CDR3 DNA: TGTGCCAGCAGTGCCGACCCGGGGAGGGGTCCTCCCTACAATGAGCAGTTCTTC.

The chain links TRBV30 to TRBJ1-5; D call uncertain. The CDR3 is made up of 14 amino acids. The germline V gene has CDR1 GTSNPN and CDR2 SVGIG (reference sequence). With 1 base removed from V and 3 bases from J, the gap between germline ends came to 10 bases. The CDR3 region is CAWSAPNTNQPQHF. CDR3 DNA sequence: TGTGCCTGGAGTGCGCCCAATACCAATCAGCCCCAGCATTTT.

The chain joins TRBV29-1 to TRBJ2-5; TRBD2 aligns across 13 bases. The V segment lost 4 bases and the J segment 2 bases; nucleotides outside the gene matches: 7. Germline loops: CDR1 SQVTM, CDR2 ANQGSEA. This CDR3 spans 16 amino acids. In DNA, the CDR3 is TGCAGCGTTGCCTCCGGACTAGCGGGGGAGCAAGAGACCCAGTACTTC. Translating it yields CSVASGLAGEQETQYF.

This clone was detected only once. The rearrangement uses TRBV15 and TRBJ1-2; D perhaps matches TRBD1 (6 bases). The CDR3 length is 15 residues. From germline, CDR1 is LNHNV and CDR2 YYDKDF (reference sequence). Between the trimmed V and J ends, which lost 1 base and 7 bases, there was a span of 16 bases. The CDR3 here is CATSRGQESLSGYTF. DNA of the CDR3: TGTGCCACCAGCAGAGGACAGGAGTCTTTGAGTGGCTACACCTTC.

The chain uses TRBV27 and TRBJ2-2; tentative D call: TRBD1 (6 bases). CDR1 and CDR2 from the germline V gene are MNHEY and SMNVEV (reference sequence). V lost 5 bases, J lost 9 bases, and 13 bases lay in between. This CDR3 is built from 13 residues. CDR3 sequence: CASSTGSSWELFF. DNA of the CDR3: TGTGCCAGCAGTACAGGGAGTAGCTGGGAGCTGTTTTTT.

The V gene is TRBV6-5, the J gene TRBJ1-5, with 7 bases matching TRBD1. The CDR3 has 15 amino acids. The V segment lost 5 bases and the J segment 4 bases; nucleotides outside the gene matches: 8. CDR1 is MNHEY and CDR2 is SVGAGI in the germline V gene. This chain's CDR3 is CASSPWTGINQPQHF. The CDR3 DNA reads TGTGCCAGCAGTCCGTGGACAGGAATTAATCAGCCCCAGCATTTT.

V usage is TRBV5-1 and J usage is TRBJ1-1; D is perhaps TRBD1 (5 bases). V was shortened by 4 bases and J by 2 bases, with 12 bases between the two germline ends. Germline V lookup: CDR1 SGHRS, CDR2 YFSETQ. The CDR3 loop spans 14 amino acids. As DNA, the CDR3 is TGCGCCAGCAGCCAACAGGCAGTAAACACTGAAGCTTTCTTT. This encodes CASSQQAVNTEAFF. The whole variable domain, filled in from reference TRBV5-1 and TRBJ1-1, reads KAGVTQTPRYLIKTRGQQVTLSCSPISGHRSVSWYQQTPGQGLQFLFEYFSETQRNKGNFPGRFSGRQFSNSRSEMNVSTLELGDSALYLCASSQQAVNTEAFFGQGTRLTVV.

The chain uses TRBV5-5 and TRBJ2-7, with a possible D match to TRBD1 (7 bases). CDR1 and CDR2 from the germline V gene are SGHKS and YYEKEE (reference sequence). Trimming took 4 bases from V and 5 from J, leaving 13 bases between them. This CDR3 contains 13 residues. The CDR3: CASSKDRTNEQYF. The DNA of the CDR3 is TGTGCCAGCAGCAAGGACAGGACTAACGAGCAGTACTTC.

The gene calls are TRBV6-6 and TRBJ1-1; D not certain. This CDR3 contains 14 residues. CDR1 and CDR2 (germline): MNHNY, SVGAGI (reference sequence). Trimming removed 2 bases from V and 2 bases from J, with 9 bases in between. Here the CDR3 reads CASSYSQLNTEAFF. The CDR3 nucleotides are TGTGCCAGCAGTTACAGTCAGCTAAACACTGAAGCTTTCTTT.